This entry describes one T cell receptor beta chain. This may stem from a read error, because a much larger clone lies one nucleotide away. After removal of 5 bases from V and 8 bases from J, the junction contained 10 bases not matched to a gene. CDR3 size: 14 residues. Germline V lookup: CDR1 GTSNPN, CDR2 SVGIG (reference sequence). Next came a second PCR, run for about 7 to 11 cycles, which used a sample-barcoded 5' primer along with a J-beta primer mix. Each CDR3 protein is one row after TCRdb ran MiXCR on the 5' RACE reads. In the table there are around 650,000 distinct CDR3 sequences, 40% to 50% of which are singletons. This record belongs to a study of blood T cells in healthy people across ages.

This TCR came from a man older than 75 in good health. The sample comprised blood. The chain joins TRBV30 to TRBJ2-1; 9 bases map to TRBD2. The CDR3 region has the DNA TGTGCCTGGGGCCTCGGTAGCGGGAGCGATGAGCAGTTCTTC. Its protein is CAWGLGSGSDEQFF.